This T cell receptor beta chain was documented in a study of shared clonotypes between healthy human individuals. At the level of the study: Per donor, three plates held CD4 naive cells, three held CD4 memory, two held CD8 naive and one held CD8 memory.

This clone occurred once. Sequenced by immunoSEQ multiplex PCR; TCRdb stores in-frame clones only, minus some. The sample contains 1.4 million or so clones, around 98.5% of which appear only once. The receptor was derived from a young man in good health. Sequencing was carried out using naive CD4+ T cells sorted from blood. Noted subset: CD45RA+ positively selected.

The CDR3 loop is CASSPLPGTGVAEQYF. DNA of the CDR3: TGTGCCAGCTCACCACTACCCGGGACAGGGGTGGCCGAGCAGTACTTC. The rearrangement uses TRBV18 and TRBJ2-7, with 10 positions matching TRBD1. The CDR3 totals 16 residues. CDR1 and CDR2 from the germline V gene are KGHSH and LQKENI. With 1 base clipped from V and 6 bases from J, the junction kept 9 bases outside the gene matches.